Here is one T cell receptor beta chain with its context. Antigen: not known. The record originates from a study of vaccination and CD4 T cells after COVID-19. Whole-study findings and limits: Relatively few convalescent patients were studied, without early post-infection timepoints.

Treatment of the sample: approximately nine-day PBMC culture with coronavirus spike peptide pools or control peptides (ViraFEST assay). TCR sequencing followed the expansion of antigen-specific T cells with peptide pools in ViraFEST. The ends lost 6 bases at V and 4 bases at J; junction bases unmatched: 5. The CDR3 totals 16 residues. Cultured CD4+ T-cell DNA underwent Oncomine TCR Beta short-read sequencing. TCRdb re-called the PCR reads through MiXCR, storing one row per CDR3 protein. The top ten hold 20% to 25% of the sample, which has roughly 23,000 distinct CDR3 sequences, approximately 67% seen once.

Sequences were derived from CD4+ T cells from blood, cultured in vitro, sampled after SARS-CoV-2 vaccination. This chain uses TRBV12-3 or TRBV12-4 with TRBJ2-2; 13 positions match TRBD2. The TCR comes from a human donor who received a COVID-19 vaccine. The CDR3: CASSPTSGGTTGELFF. CDR3 DNA: TGTGCCAGCAGCCCGACTAGCGGGGGGACCACCGGGGAGCTGTTTTTT.